The 29 T cell receptor beta chains given below trace back to one sample, sequenced in a study of T cells in Graves' hyperthyroidism and ophthalmopathy (dated by TCRdb to the late 2010s). To prepare the library, multiplex PCR was applied. TCRdb records Illumina HiSeq 2000 as the sequencer. TCR beta CDR3 regions were amplified from RNA transcripts. For the first round of RT-PCR on the TCR CDR3, the HTBI primer set was used together with the Qiagen OneStep RT-PCR kit. The public sequencing data were trimmed at Q25 with fastp and processed into clonotypes with MiXCR by TCRdb, which kept only in-frame beta chains. Each record represents a unique CDR3 protein, reported with the most common genes and DNA among its rows. The sample table lists 500,000 to 550,000 distinct CDR3 sequences, less than 20% of them with a count of one. The top ten hold roughly 47% of the sample. Sequenced input: blood. These receptors all come from a man between 40 and 49 years old with Graves' ophthalmopathy.

This chain joins TRBV5-5 and TRBJ1-1; 10 positions match TRBD1. The CDR3 runs 17 residues. Germline CDR1 is SGHKS and CDR2 is YYEKEE (reference sequence). The V segment lost 7 bases and the J segment 5 bases; nucleotides outside the gene matches: 17. This CDR3 reads CASATTGGLSFDTEAFF. As DNA, the CDR3 is TGTGCCAGCGCTACGACAGGGGGCCTGTCTTTTGATACTGAAGCTTTCTTT.

This clonotype was recorded many times. The chain carries TRBV12-3 or TRBV12-4 and TRBJ2-7; D is unresolved. The CDR3 is made up of 11 amino acids. Trimming pared 6 bases from V and 5 bases from J, leaving 8 bases between. DNA of the CDR3: TGTGCCAGCAGCTCACTGAACGAGCAGTACTTC. Protein: CASSSLNEQYF.

This clonotype was detected ten times or more. The chain couples TRBV27 to TRBJ2-3, with 13 bases fitting TRBD2. CDR3 length: 17 residues. The germline gives CDR1 MNHEY, CDR2 SMNVEV (reference sequence). V was pared by 1 base and J by 6 bases, with 7 bases of the junction left unmatched. The CDR3 DNA is TGTGCCAGCAGTTTATTAGAACTAGCGGGGGGGCTGGATACGCAGTATTTT. It specifies CASSLLELAGGLDTQYF.

This clonotype was detected many times. V usage is TRBV12-3 or TRBV12-4 and J usage is TRBJ1-1; D uncertain. CDR3 length equals 14 residues. V dropped 5 bases and J dropped 1 base, with 11 bases sitting between them. CDR3 nucleotides: TGTGCCAGCAGTCCCCGATTGGGGAACACTGAAGCTTTCTTT. Translating gives CASSPRLGNTEAFF.

The chain couples TRBV11-2 to TRBJ2-7; no clear D gene. Between the trimmed V and J ends, which lost 1 base and 5 bases, there was a span of 6 bases. CDR1 and CDR2 from the germline V gene are SGHAT and FQNNGV. This CDR3 spans 12 amino acids. The CDR3 DNA reads TGTGCCAGCAGCTTAGTTATCCACGAGCAGTACTTC. Translated, it gives CASSLVIHEQYF. Based on the CDR3 plus reference TRBV11-2 and TRBJ2-7, the full variable domain is EAGVAQSPRYKIIEKRQSVAFWCNPISGHATLYWYQQILGQGPKLLIQFQNNGVVDDSQLPKDRFSAERLKGVDSTLKIQPAKLEDSAVYLCASSLVIHEQYFGPGTRLTVT.

This clonotype was counted ten times or more. This sequence joins TRBV5-1 and TRBJ2-7; 8 bases match TRBD2. Per the germline V gene, CDR1 is SGHRS and CDR2 is YFSETQ. The CDR3 has 15 amino acids. The J segment lost 7 bases and the V segment lost 2 bases, leaving 11 bases of the junction unmatched. CDR3 residues: CASSFSTGGVFEQYF. CDR3 DNA sequence: TGCGCCAGCAGCTTTTCAACCGGGGGGGTTTTTGAGCAGTACTTC. Combining the CDR3 with reference TRBV5-1 and TRBJ2-7 gives the whole variable domain KAGVTQTPRYLIKTRGQQVTLSCSPISGHRSVSWYQQTPGQGLQFLFEYFSETQRNKGNFPGRFSGRQFSNSRSEMNVSTLELGDSALYLCASSFSTGGVFEQYFGPGTRLTVT.

This clonotype showed up many times. The chain recombines TRBV30 with TRBJ1-2, with D perhaps matching TRBD1 (5 bases). This CDR3 comprises 16 residues. CDR1 GTSNPN and CDR2 SVGIG come from the germline V gene (reference sequence). V was shortened by 5 bases and J by 6 bases, with 25 bases between the two germline ends. The CDR3 DNA reads as TGTGCCTGGTTCAGGCCCGGACATAATTATCTCGATGGCTACACCTTC. It translates to CAWFRPGHNYLDGYTF.

This clonotype was seen only a few times. The gene calls are TRBV9 and TRBJ1-3, with D perhaps TRBD1 (6 bases). The CDR3 covers 15 residues. V was pared by 3 bases and J by 3 bases, with 13 bases between. The V gene's germline CDR1 is SGDLS and CDR2 YYNGEE. The CDR3 sequence is CASSASGTLGNTIYF. The DNA of the CDR3 is TGTGCCAGCAGCGCGTCCGGGACACTTGGAAACACCATATATTTT.

The genes are TRBV6-5 and TRBJ1-6, with D maybe TRBD1 (5 bases). V lost 6 bases, J lost 8 bases, and 14 bases lay in between. The CDR3 is 14 amino acids. The germline gives CDR1 MNHEY, CDR2 SVGAGI. The CDR3 DNA is TGTGCCAGCAGCCCTCAGGGTCCCTATTCACCCCTCCACTTT. This codes for CASSPQGPYSPLHF.

V and J are TRBV20-1 and TRBJ2-7, with 10 bases that match TRBD2. The CDR3 totals 15 residues. The J segment lost 0 bases and the V segment lost 0 bases, leaving 2 bases of the junction unmatched. Looked up from germline, CDR1 is DFQATT and CDR2 is SNEGSKA (reference sequence). CDR3 nucleotide sequence: TGCAGTGCTAGAGAGGGGACTAGCGCCTCCTACGAGCAGTACTTC. It encodes CSAREGTSASYEQYF.

The chain joins TRBV4-1 to TRBJ2-5; the D gene is possibly TRBD2 (6 bases). The CDR3 loop spans 16 amino acids. Germline CDR1 is MGHRA and CDR2 is YSYEKL. Trimming removed 1 base from V and 3 bases from J, with 15 bases in between. The CDR3 sequence: CASSQAAVPGEETQYF. CDR3 DNA: TGCGCCAGCAGCCAAGCGGCAGTACCGGGGGAAGAGACCCAGTACTTC.

This clonotype was observed at least ten times. V is TRBV6-1 and J is TRBJ2-4; maybe TRBD2 (6 bases). Germline CDR1 and CDR2: MNHNS and SASEGT. V dropped 3 bases and J dropped 8 bases, with 20 bases sitting between them. The CDR3 is 16 residues long. In DNA, the CDR3 is TGTGCCAGCAGTGAGGGGACGGGACTTCTGGGCCACATTCAGTACTTC. It specifies CASSEGTGLLGHIQYF.

This clonotype was picked up many times. The rearrangement links TRBV20-1 to TRBJ2-7; a weak D match, TRBD2 (6 bases). Germline V gene sequence: CDR1 DFQATT, CDR2 SNEGSKA (reference sequence). Trimming left V 1 base short and J 7 bases short, with 17 bases between. This CDR3 spans 14 amino acids. The CDR3 region is CSARVGGKGREQYF. The CDR3 DNA sequence: TGCAGTGCTAGAGTGGGCGGGAAAGGGAGAGAGCAGTACTTC.

Only a few counts were recorded for this clonotype. Because the CDR3 is missing its conserved closing phenylalanine or tryptophan, this is likely a read error. The chain carries TRBV28 and TRBJ1-5, with 7 bases matching TRBD1. The germline CDR1 and CDR2 sequences are MDHEN and SYDVKM. J lost 0 bases, V lost 2 bases, and 16 bases had no gene match. The CDR3 length is 20 residues. CDR3 amino acids: CASSLPLGQGGRYSNQPQHS. The CDR3 region has the DNA TGTGCCAGCAGTTTACCTCTCGGGCAGGGGGGCAGATATAGCAATCAGCCCCAGCATTCT.

V usage is TRBV12-3 or TRBV12-4 and J usage is TRBJ2-1; 8 nucleotides match TRBD1. The CDR3 covers 16 residues. The V gene end was trimmed by 6 bases and the J gene end by 4 bases; junction bases not matched to a gene: 11. The CDR3 DNA reads as TGTGCCAGCAGCCTCACCGGGACAGGCGGATACAATGAGCAGTTCTTC. The encoded protein is CASSLTGTGGYNEQFF.

This CDR3 reads CASSPLTSGGARLDEQYF. The CDR3 DNA reads TGTGCCAGCAGCCCCCTTACTAGCGGGGGCGCCCGGTTGGACGAGCAGTACTTC. The rearrangement links TRBV6-2 or TRBV6-3 to TRBJ2-7, with 11 nucleotides matching TRBD2. The CDR3 has 18 amino acids. Per the germline V gene, CDR1 is MNHEY and CDR2 is SVGEGT. The V and J ends lost 6 bases and 5 bases, in that order; junction bases with no gene match: 18.

This clonotype was seen many times. The chain links TRBV7-8 to TRBJ2-5; perhaps D is TRBD1 or TRBD2 (5 bases each). Germline-derived CDR1 and CDR2 are SGHVS and FQNEAQ. V shed 5 bases and J shed 1 base, with 14 bases lying between them. The CDR3 runs 15 residues. The CDR3 loop is CASSPRGLTQETQYF. In DNA, the CDR3 is TGTGCCAGCAGCCCCCGGGGCCTGACCCAAGAGACCCAGTACTTC.

This clonotype was counted a few times. The rearrangement links TRBV7-3 to TRBJ1-1; D is unclear. This CDR3 is built from 15 residues. The ends were cut back, 1 base at V and 0 bases at J, with 9 bases in the middle. Germline V gene lookup returns CDR1 SGHTA and CDR2 FQGTGA. CDR3 amino acids: CASSLNHQLNTEAFF. CDR3 in DNA: TGTGCCAGCAGCTTAAACCATCAGTTGAACACTGAAGCTTTCTTT.

This clonotype was seen more than once but under ten times. The chain is built from TRBV5-1 and TRBJ2-5; 9 nucleotides match TRBD2. Looked up from germline, CDR1 is SGHRS and CDR2 is YFSETQ. The CDR3 is 15 residues long. V shed 4 bases, J shed 5 bases, and the junction held 9 bases outside the gene matches. Here the CDR3 reads CASSPSGGPEETQYF. The CDR3 DNA reads TGCGCCAGCAGCCCGAGCGGGGGGCCGGAGGAGACCCAGTACTTC.

This clonotype came up a few times. V usage is TRBV12-3 or TRBV12-4 and J usage is TRBJ1-5, with no clear D. Trimming left V 4 bases short and J 6 bases short, with 10 bases between. There are 13 residues in the CDR3. Here the CDR3 reads CASSSPSGQPQHF. CDR3 sequence (DNA): TGTGCCAGCAGTTCTCCATCTGGTCAGCCCCAGCATTTT.

This clonotype was seen at least ten times. CDR3 coding DNA: TGTGCCATCAGGAAAACAGGGAGTACCTACGAGCAGTACTTC. The encoded protein is CAIRKTGSTYEQYF. The gene calls are TRBV10-3 and TRBJ2-7; D may be TRBD1 (6 bases). The CDR3 sequence is 14 residues long. From germline, CDR1 is ENHRY and CDR2 SYGVKD. Deletions cut 6 bases from V and 2 bases from J, with 14 bases between.

This clonotype was observed a handful of times. The genes are TRBV27 and TRBJ2-3; 8 positions agree with TRBD2. Losses at the gene ends were 6 bases for V and 1 base for J; bases not matched to a gene: 6. CDR1 is MNHEY, CDR2 SMNVEV, per germline (reference sequence). The CDR3 length is 15 residues. CDR3 amino acids: CASRNSGARTDTQYF. Written as DNA, the CDR3 is TGTGCCAGCAGAAATAGCGGGGCTCGCACAGATACGCAGTATTTT.

In regard to this clonotype: Since a much larger clone is just one base distant, this may be a read error. The chain carries TRBV11-1 and TRBJ2-3; D tentatively fits TRBD1 or TRBD2 (5 bases each). The CDR3 loop spans 16 amino acids. The germline V gene encodes CDR1 SGHAT and CDR2 FQDESV (reference sequence). CDR3 in amino acids: CTSSWGRVDYTDTQYF. The CDR3 nucleotides read TGTACCAGCAGCTGGGGACGGGTTGACTACACAGATACGCAGTATTTT.

The chain uses TRBV7-2 and TRBJ2-5, with 12 bases fitting TRBD1. The V segment lost 5 bases and the J segment 7 bases; nucleotides outside the gene matches: 17. Germline assignment: CDR1 SGHTA and CDR2 FQGNSA. This CDR3 spans 18 amino acids. The CDR3 loop reads CASSPRDRGRGGGGTQYF. CDR3 bases: TGTGCCAGCAGCCCCCGGGACAGGGGGCGAGGAGGGGGAGGGACCCAGTACTTC. The full variable domain, rest sourced from reference TRBV7-2 and TRBJ2-5, is GAGVSQSPSNKVTEKGKDVELRCDPISGHTALYWYRQSLGQGLEFLIYFQGNSAPDKSGLPSDRFSAERTGGSVSTLTIQRTQQEDSAVYLCASSPRDRGRGGGGTQYFGPGTRLLVL.

The chain recombines TRBV19 with TRBJ1-1; TRBD1 aligns across 7 bases. This CDR3 region has 14 residues. J was trimmed by 2 bases and V by 6 bases; bases with no gene match: 6. The germline CDR1 and CDR2 sequences are LNHDA and SQIVND (reference sequence). The CDR3 DNA is TGTGCCAGTAGATCCTCAGGGGGTAACACTGAAGCTTTCTTT. Translating gives CASRSSGGNTEAFF.

The chain links TRBV2 to TRBJ1-1; TRBD1 might be the D (5 bases). Per germline, CDR1 SNHLY and CDR2 FYNNEI. This CDR3 contains 14 residues. Trimming shortened V by 6 bases and J by 1 base, and 12 bases separated the two germline ends. CDR3 region: CASRGLRSNTEAFF. CDR3 nucleotide sequence: TGTGCCAGCAGGGGGCTCAGATCGAACACTGAAGCTTTCTTT.

J is TRBJ1-3 and V is TRBV5-1; 8 bases are a match to TRBD1. Unmatched junction bases numbered 7, after V lost 4 bases and J lost 4 bases. The CDR3 is made up of 15 amino acids. The germline V gene has CDR1 SGHRS and CDR2 YFSETQ. The CDR3 region has the DNA TGCGCCAGCAGCCAGGGGGCCCTGAGGGGAAACACCATATATTTT. Protein product: CASSQGALRGNTIYF.

This clonotype has a count of ten or more. The CDR3 DNA sequence: TGTGCCAGCAGTTTAAGGGACGACCAAGAGACCCAGTACTTC. Protein: CASSLRDDQETQYF. The rearrangement uses TRBV28 and TRBJ2-5; D is perhaps TRBD1 or TRBD2 (5 bases each). The germline CDR1 and CDR2 sequences are MDHEN and SYDVKM. Trimming took off 2 bases at V and 0 bases at J, with 7 bases between the two ends. The CDR3 extends over 14 amino acids. The full variable domain, with the rest looked up from reference TRBV28 and TRBJ2-5, is DVKVTQSSRYLVKRTGEKVFLECVQDMDHENMFWYRQDPGLGLRLIYFSYDVKMKEKGDIPEGYSVSREKKERFSLILESASTNQTSMYLCASSLRDDQETQYFGPGTRLLVL.

The chain uses TRBV12-3 or TRBV12-4 and TRBJ1-4; no clear D. There are 15 residues in the CDR3. Trimming took off 3 bases at V and 8 bases at J, with 16 bases between the two ends. For the CDR3, the DNA is TGTGCCAGCAGTTTTGTTTCGGCGGCGGGCGAAAAACTGTTTTTT. Its translation: CASSFVSAAGEKLFF.